The 26 T cell receptor beta chains given below trace back to one sample, sequenced in a study of blood T cell repertoires in COVID-19. TCRdb's copy holds only in-frame clones and misses some; the assay was immunoSEQ multiplex PCR. The table lists about 310,000 clones, around 90% of them singletons. Sequencing used peripheral blood. These receptors were obtained from a woman between 25 and 40 years old with COVID-19, enrolled during active disease.

The chain recombines TRBV4-2 with TRBJ2-2; no definite D call. In germline, CDR1 is LGHNA, CDR2 YNFKEQ. Trimming left V 1 base short and J 4 bases short, with 10 bases between. This CDR3 is 15 amino acids long. DNA of the CDR3: TGTGCCAGCAGCCAAGGTCCCTCGGGCACCGGGGAGCTGTTTTTT. Protein product: CASSQGPSGTGELFF.

The chain employs TRBV3-1 (or the pseudogene TRBV3-2) and TRBJ1-4, with D uncertain. Germline assignment: CDR1 LGHDT and CDR2 YNNKEL (reference sequence). This CDR3 region has 17 residues. V was pared by 4 bases and J by 4 bases, with 19 bases between. CDR3 sequence reads: CASSREKFQVLNEKLFF. The CDR3 DNA reads as TGTGCCAGCAGCCGAGAAAAGTTTCAGGTTCTTAATGAAAAACTGTTTTTT.

This chain connects TRBV30 to TRBJ1-1; a possible D gene is TRBD1 (5 bases). Between the trimmed V and J ends, which lost 4 bases and 5 bases, there was a span of 23 bases. Germline-derived CDR1 and CDR2 are GTSNPN and SVGIG (reference sequence). The CDR3 is 16 amino acids. The CDR3 loop is CAWTPPGMGLGTEAFF. CDR3 bases: TGTGCCTGGACCCCTCCGGGTATGGGACTGGGGACTGAAGCTTTCTTT.

This chain connects TRBV29-1 to TRBJ2-2, with D maybe TRBD1 (6 bases). V lost 3 bases, J lost 0 bases, and 11 bases lay in between. The CDR3 covers 15 residues. The germline CDR1 and CDR2 sequences are SQVTM and ANQGSEA. The CDR3 DNA reads TGCAGCGTTGAGGACAGAAGGGCGAACACCGGGGAGCTGTTTTTT. It encodes CSVEDRRANTGELFF.

The V and J genes are TRBV5-4 and TRBJ2-3, with D unclear. The CDR3 loop spans 16 amino acids. Germline lookup yields CDR1 SGHNT and CDR2 YYREEE (reference sequence). With 3 bases removed from V and 1 base from J, the gap between germline ends came to 15 bases. In DNA form, the CDR3 reads TGTGCCAGCAGCTCACCGCTAGATCCCCGCACAGATACGCAGTATTTT. Amino acid sequence: CASSSPLDPRTDTQYF. Complete variable domain (other parts from reference TRBV5-4 and TRBJ2-3): ETGVTQSPTHLIKTRGQQVTLRCSSQSGHNTVSWYQQALGQGPQFIFQYYREEENGRGNFPPRFSGLQFPNYSSELNVNALELDDSALYLCASSSPLDPRTDTQYFGPGTRLTVL.

This chain joins TRBV4-1 and TRBJ1-5; D is perhaps TRBD1 (5 bases). The V gene lost 5 bases and the J gene lost 0 bases, with 17 bases spanning the gap. The CDR3 is 17 residues long. Germline V gene lookup returns CDR1 MGHRA and CDR2 YSYEKL. In DNA form, the CDR3 reads TGCGCCAGCAGCTTAAATGGGGGGGTCGATAGCAATCAGCCCCAGCATTTT. It encodes CASSLNGGVDSNQPQHF.

The genes are TRBV28 and TRBJ1-2; the match to TRBD1 covers 7 bases. Losses at the gene ends were 1 base for V and 4 bases for J; bases not matched to a gene: 6. The CDR3 consists of 15 residues. Looked up from germline, CDR1 is MDHEN and CDR2 is SYDVKM. This chain's CDR3 is CASSLSGQIFYGYTF. CDR3 in DNA: TGTGCCAGCAGTTTATCGGGACAGATTTTCTATGGCTACACCTTC.

The gene calls are TRBV5-6 and TRBJ2-1, with D possibly being TRBD1 (6 bases). The CDR3 runs to 15 residues. CDR1 and CDR2 (germline): SGHDT, YYEEEE. V lost 2 bases and J 2 bases, leaving 11 bases between the germline ends. CDR3 sequence reads: CASSLTGSPYNEQFF. For the CDR3, the DNA is TGTGCCAGCAGCTTAACAGGGAGCCCCTACAATGAGCAGTTCTTC.

The chain couples TRBV30 to TRBJ1-1; 8 nucleotides line up with TRBD1. Germline V gene data show CDR1 as GTSNPN and CDR2 as SVGIG (reference sequence). This CDR3 is built from 16 residues. The trim removed 4 bases at V and 0 bases at J, leaving 10 bases unmatched. The CDR3 coding sequence is TGTGCCTGGATCGACAGGGGTCGAGTATTGAACACTGAAGCTTTCTTT. Protein sequence: CAWIDRGRVLNTEAFF. Full variable domain (outside the CDR3, taken from reference TRBV30 and TRBJ1-1): SQTIHQWPATLVQPVGSPLSLECTVEGTSNPNLYWYRQAAGRGLQLLFYSVGIGQISSEVPQNLSASRPQDRQFILSSKKLLLSDSGFYLCAWIDRGRVLNTEAFFGQGTRLTVV.

In the case of this clone: Other DNA sequences in the same sample also yield this CDR3. This chain joins TRBV5-5 and TRBJ2-5; maybe TRBD1 (5 bases). CDR1 is SGHKS, CDR2 YYEKEE, per germline (reference sequence). The CDR3 is 13 amino acids. The V end lost 4 bases, the J end lost 2 bases, and 9 bases lay between the germline ends. The DNA of the CDR3 is TGTGCCAGCAGCCTGGGGCCACAAGAGACCCAGTACTTC. Translation gives CASSLGPQETQYF.

This chain connects TRBV2 to TRBJ1-4, with 7 bases matching TRBD1. CDR3 length: 13 residues. The germline V gene encodes CDR1 SNHLY and CDR2 FYNNEI. V shed 8 bases, J shed 7 bases, and the junction held 7 bases outside the gene matches. The CDR3 DNA sequence: TGTGCCAGCTCGGGAGACAGGGTTGAAAAACTGTTTTTT. This encodes CASSGDRVEKLFF.

This clone was counted once. V is TRBV5-8 and J is TRBJ2-6; the D gene is possibly TRBD1 (5 bases). V gave up 1 base and J gave up 2 bases, with 7 bases separating them. The V gene's germline CDR1 is SGHTS and CDR2 YDEGEE. There are 15 residues in the CDR3. The CDR3 reads CASSLIGAGANVLTF. The CDR3 nucleotides read TGTGCCAGCAGCTTGATAGGGGCTGGGGCCAACGTCCTGACTTTC.

This clone was seen only once. The V gene is TRBV29-1, the J gene TRBJ2-1; 12 bases match TRBD2. The CDR3 has 15 residues. J lost 4 bases, V lost 6 bases, and 7 bases had no gene match. From germline, CDR1 is SQVTM and CDR2 ANQGSEA. CDR3 residues: CSVPRTSGTYNEQFF. CDR3 sequence (DNA): TGCAGCGTCCCTAGGACTAGCGGGACTTACAATGAGCAGTTCTTC.

This chain connects TRBV5-1 to TRBJ2-1; 14 bases are shared with TRBD2. This CDR3 spans 16 amino acids. Trimming at V came to 4 bases and at J to 9 bases, leaving 9 bases not matched to a gene. Germline V CDR1 and CDR2: SGHRS, YFSETQ. The CDR3, as DNA: TGCGCCAGCAGCCCCCGTGAGACTAGCGGGAGGGGTGAGCAGTTCTTC. Its protein product is CASSPRETSGRGEQFF.

The chain recombines TRBV11-2 with TRBJ2-5, with 10 nucleotides matching TRBD2. Germline V CDR1 and CDR2: SGHAT, FQNNGV. V lost 6 bases, J lost 4 bases, and 5 bases stayed unmatched. The CDR3 runs 14 residues. This CDR3 reads CASRDIAGGETQYF. The CDR3 nucleotides are TGTGCCAGCAGGGACATAGCGGGAGGAGAGACCCAGTACTTC.

CDR3 loop: CASSLYRGSNQPQHF. The DNA for the CDR3 is TGTGCCAGCAGCTTATACCGGGGAAGTAATCAGCCCCAGCATTTT. The rearrangement joins TRBV7-2 to TRBJ1-5; D is unresolved. The V gene's germline CDR1 is SGHTA and CDR2 FQGNSA. The CDR3 length is 15 residues. V lost 2 bases and J lost 4, with 12 bases in between.

This clone was picked up one time. V gene TRBV5-1 combines with J gene TRBJ1-4, with 7 bases aligning to TRBD1. V trimming: 5 bases; J trimming: 8 bases; junction bases outside the gene matches: 12. The CDR3 has 15 amino acids. From germline, CDR1 is SGHRS and CDR2 YFSETQ. This CDR3 is CASRSTGARDEKLFF. The CDR3 DNA reads TGCGCCAGCAGATCTACAGGGGCGCGGGACGAAAAACTGTTTTTT.

The chain couples TRBV5-8 to TRBJ1-1, with a tentative D call TRBD1 (6 bases). The V and J ends lost 6 bases and 1 base respectively, with 16 bases between them. CDR1 and CDR2 (germline): SGHTS, YDEGEE. The CDR3 consists of 15 residues. In nucleotides, the CDR3 is TGTGCCAGCACTAAATGGGACATAGAGAACACTGAAGCTTTCTTT. Its protein product is CASTKWDIENTEAFF.

This clone came up once. This chain joins TRBV6-5 and TRBJ1-2; D uncertain. This CDR3 is built from 15 residues. Germline V CDR1 and CDR2: MNHEY, SVGAGI. The germline V and J ends were trimmed by 5 bases and 4 bases, with 17 bases remaining between them. The CDR3 here is CASSKSHGLSYGYTF. The CDR3 DNA follows: TGTGCCAGCAGTAAGTCCCACGGACTATCCTATGGCTACACCTTC.

This chain joins TRBV7-9 and TRBJ2-2; 11 nucleotides align to TRBD2. V lost 1 base, J lost 2 bases, and 6 bases stayed unmatched. Germline CDR1 SEHNR, CDR2 FQNEAQ (reference sequence). The CDR3 has 18 residues. The CDR3 here is CASSLGASGRSNTGELFF. CDR3 DNA sequence: TGTGCCAGCAGCTTAGGGGCTAGCGGGAGGTCAAACACCGGGGAGCTGTTTTTT.

The chain joins TRBV19 to TRBJ1-6, with unresolved D. V lost 4 bases and J 0 bases, leaving 10 bases between the germline ends. Germline CDR1 LNHDA, CDR2 SQIVND (reference sequence). This CDR3 has 16 amino acids. For the CDR3, the DNA is TGTGCCAGTAGTACCGTTAGGAGCTCCTATAATTCACCCCTCCACTTT. As protein: CASSTVRSSYNSPLHF.

The CDR3 region has the DNA TGTGCCAGTGGACTAGCGGGAGGATCCTACAATGAGCAGTTCTTC. This gives the protein CASGLAGGSYNEQFF. V gene TRBV6-5 combines with J gene TRBJ2-1, with 14 bases that match TRBD2. Looked up from germline, CDR1 is MNHEY and CDR2 is SVGAGI. V lost 9 bases, J lost 1 base, and 2 bases stayed unmatched. This CDR3 spans 15 amino acids.

Comment on this clone: The sample has other DNA sequences that encode this CDR3 too. The genes are TRBV5-1 and TRBJ1-5; D unclear. Germline V gene lookup returns CDR1 SGHRS and CDR2 YFSETQ. The CDR3 is 15 amino acids. V lost 0 bases and J lost 0, with 7 bases in between. The CDR3, as DNA: TGCGCCAGCAGCTTGGAAGGCGGTAGCAATCAGCCCCAGCATTTT. Encoded protein: CASSLEGGSNQPQHF.

This clone was seen just once. The chain recombines TRBV6-6 with TRBJ2-5; weak D call: TRBD2 (6 bases). Trimming took off 2 bases at V and 7 bases at J, with 14 bases between the two ends. The CDR3 sequence is 14 residues long. Germline CDR1 reads MNHNY; CDR2 reads SVGAGI (reference sequence). CDR3 bases: TGTGCCAGCAGTTACCGACTGGAGGGAGGGACCCAGTACTTC. Its translation is CASSYRLEGGTQYF.

The V gene is TRBV19, the J gene TRBJ2-3; 11 bases match TRBD2. CDR3 size: 16 residues. Losses at the gene ends were 5 bases for V and 10 bases for J; bases not matched to a gene: 14. Germline V gives CDR1 LNHDA, CDR2 SQIVND (reference sequence). The CDR3 DNA is TGTGCCAGTAGTCACGTTGTGGGACTAGCGGCTAAACCGCAGTATTTT. It translates to CASSHVVGLAAKPQYF. The variable domain in full, completed from reference TRBV19 and TRBJ2-3, reads DGGITQSPKYLFRKEGQNVTLSCEQNLNHDAMYWYRQDPGQGLRLIYYSQIVNDFQKGDIAEGYSVSREKKESFPLTVTSAQKNPTAFYLCASSHVVGLAAKPQYFGPGTRLTVL.

V is TRBV9 and J is TRBJ2-3; 7 bases line up with TRBD2. CDR1 and CDR2 (germline): SGDLS, YYNGEE. With 4 bases clipped from V and 6 bases from J, the junction kept 14 bases outside the gene matches. This CDR3 region has 16 residues. The CDR3 here is CASSSAEGGPGDTQYF. CDR3 nucleotide sequence: TGTGCCAGCAGCTCAGCGGAGGGAGGGCCTGGGGATACGCAGTATTTT.